The rows below give T cell receptor beta chains drawn from one sample of a study of cytomegalovirus exposure and HLA in healthy donors. TCRdb's copy holds only in-frame clones and misses some; the assay was immunoSEQ multiplex PCR. The sample contains 180,000 or so clones, 78% of which appear only once. The sample taken for sequencing was PBMCs. Every receptor here comes from a female donor in good health and CMV-seronegative. Both conserved end residues are part of each CDR3. Each record gives: D gene, clone size, J gene, V gene, CDR3 DNA, CDR3 protein. The D gene is left open where the match is weak. Not all rows give a size; the values are once, few, many and, for expanded clones, a class.

d_call: NA; clone_size: NA; j_call: TRBJ2-3; v_call: TRBV10-2; cdr3_nt: TGCGCCAGCAAGCTGGGGCCCAGCATTGACACAGATACGCAGTATTTT; cdr3_aa: CASKLGPSIDTDTQYF
d_call: TRBD1; clone_size: NA; j_call: TRBJ1-1; v_call: TRBV29-1; cdr3_nt: TGCAGCGTTGCTCGTACAGGGGGCCAAGGGGGGGTTCGCTTT; cdr3_aa: CSVARTGGQGGVRF
d_call: TRBD1; clone_size: NA; j_call: TRBJ1-2; v_call: TRBV12-5; cdr3_nt: TGTGCTAGTGGTTCGTCGTCCGGGACAGGGTTAGGGTATGGCTACACCTTC; cdr3_aa: CASGSSSGTGLGYGYTF
d_call: NA; clone_size: NA; j_call: TRBJ2-7; v_call: TRBV7-9; cdr3_nt: TGTGCCAGCAGCCCTGATAATGCGGGCTACGAGCAGTACTTC; cdr3_aa: CASSPDNAGYEQYF
d_call: TRBD1; clone_size: NA; j_call: TRBJ2-7; v_call: TRBV6-1; cdr3_nt: TGTGCCAGCAGGGGGGACAGCTACGAGCAGTACTTC; cdr3_aa: CASRGDSYEQYF
d_call: TRBD2; clone_size: once; j_call: TRBJ2-1; v_call: TRBV7-8; cdr3_nt: TGTGCCAGCAGCTTAACGAGTAGTGCGGGAGGCAATGAGCAGTTCTTC; cdr3_aa: CASSLTSSAGGNEQFF
d_call: TRBD1; clone_size: NA; j_call: TRBJ1-3; v_call: TRBV27; cdr3_nt: TGTGCCAGCAGTTCCAAATTCCAACAGGGGGCGCAAAACACCATATATTTT; cdr3_aa: CASSSKFQQGAQNTIYF
d_call: NA; clone_size: NA; j_call: TRBJ2-2; v_call: TRBV5-1; cdr3_nt: TGCGCCAGCAGCTTGGGGACAGCTAACACCGGGGAGCTGTTTTTT; cdr3_aa: CASSLGTANTGELFF
d_call: TRBD1; clone_size: NA; j_call: TRBJ1-2; v_call: TRBV5-6; cdr3_nt: TGTGCCAGCAGCCGGGACAGGGGGTCTCTCGACTATGGCTACACCTTC; cdr3_aa: CASSRDRGSLDYGYTF
d_call: TRBD1; clone_size: NA; j_call: TRBJ1-2; v_call: TRBV5-1; cdr3_nt: TGCGCCAGCAGCACGACAGGGTTCGGCTACACCTTC; cdr3_aa: CASSTTGFGYTF
d_call: NA; clone_size: NA; j_call: TRBJ2-1; v_call: TRBV9; cdr3_nt: TGTGCCAGCAGCGTAGGTCCCTCTAATGAGCAGTTCTTC; cdr3_aa: CASSVGPSNEQFF
d_call: TRBD2; clone_size: NA; j_call: TRBJ2-1; v_call: TRBV30; cdr3_nt: TGTGCCTGGAGTGTAGGACTAGCGAATGAGCAGTTCTTC; cdr3_aa: CAWSVGLANEQFF
d_call: NA; clone_size: NA; j_call: TRBJ1-6; v_call: TRBV30; cdr3_nt: TGTGCCTGGAGTGTAAGCCCCGGCGGGCCTTTCACCCTCCACTTT; cdr3_aa: CAWSVSPGGPFTLHF
d_call: NA; clone_size: NA; j_call: TRBJ1-2; v_call: TRBV30; cdr3_nt: TGTGCCCCGGGGGGCCCCCGCGACTATGGCTACACCTTC; cdr3_aa: CAPGGPRDYGYTF
d_call: NA; clone_size: NA; j_call: TRBJ1-2; v_call: TRBV30; cdr3_nt: TGTGCCTGGAGTGGAGCGGGCGGCTATGGCTACACCTTC; cdr3_aa: CAWSGAGGYGYTF
d_call: TRBD1; clone_size: few; j_call: TRBJ2-5; v_call: TRBV11-2; cdr3_nt: TGTGCCAGCAGCTTGGGACAGATTCAAGAGACCCAGTACTTC; cdr3_aa: CASSLGQIQETQYF
d_call: TRBD2; clone_size: NA; j_call: TRBJ2-7; v_call: TRBV10-1; cdr3_nt: TGCGCCAGCAGTGAGGGTAGCGGGAGTCCCTACGAGCAGTACTTC; cdr3_aa: CASSEGSGSPYEQYF
d_call: TRBD1; clone_size: NA; j_call: TRBJ2-3; v_call: TRBV10-3; cdr3_nt: TGTGCCATCAGTGTTACCTCCGGGACAGGTACCCTCACAGATACGCAGTATTTT; cdr3_aa: CAISVTSGTGTLTDTQYF
d_call: NA; clone_size: NA; j_call: TRBJ1-5; v_call: TRBV9; cdr3_nt: TGTGCCAGCAGCCCTGATCCGGGAACGGTCAATCAGCCCCAGCATTTT; cdr3_aa: CASSPDPGTVNQPQHF
d_call: NA; clone_size: NA; j_call: TRBJ1-1; v_call: TRBV29-1; cdr3_nt: TGCAGCTCAGGAACTGAAGCTTTCTTT; cdr3_aa: CSSGTEAFF
d_call: NA; clone_size: NA; j_call: TRBJ2-5; v_call: TRBV19; cdr3_nt: TGTGCCAGTAAGGACTGGGGTACGGGCAGCAAAGAGACCCAGTACTTC; cdr3_aa: CASKDWGTGSKETQYF
d_call: TRBD2; clone_size: NA; j_call: TRBJ2-3; v_call: TRBV6-5; cdr3_nt: TGTGCCAGCAGCGAGACTAGCGGGGGGCCGAATACGCAGTATTTT; cdr3_aa: CASSETSGGPNTQYF
d_call: NA; clone_size: NA; j_call: TRBJ1-3; v_call: TRBV4-1; cdr3_nt: TGCGCCAGCAGCCAAGAGATTTGGGGGGACGGCTCTGGAAACACCATATATTTT; cdr3_aa: CASSQEIWGDGSGNTIYF
d_call: TRBD2; clone_size: once; j_call: TRBJ2-5; v_call: TRBV4-3; cdr3_nt: TGCGCCAGCAGCCAAGATCCCCCAGGGCGAGCGGGATACCAAGAGACCCAGTACTTC; cdr3_aa: CASSQDPPGRAGYQETQYF
d_call: NA; clone_size: NA; j_call: TRBJ1-4; v_call: TRBV9; cdr3_nt: TGTGCCAGCAGCGTAGCCGGGGATGGGTATGAAAAACTGTTTTTT; cdr3_aa: CASSVAGDGYEKLFF
d_call: TRBD1; clone_size: NA; j_call: TRBJ1-1; v_call: TRBV5-1; cdr3_nt: TGCGCCAGCAGCTTAGGGGGACAGGTGGTGGTCACTGAAGCTTTCTTT; cdr3_aa: CASSLGGQVVVTEAFF
d_call: NA; clone_size: NA; j_call: TRBJ2-7; v_call: TRBV2; cdr3_nt: TGTGCCAGCAGTGAAAACAGGGCCTACGAGCAGTACTTC; cdr3_aa: CASSENRAYEQYF
d_call: TRBD1; clone_size: NA; j_call: TRBJ1-2; v_call: TRBV6-6; cdr3_nt: TGTGCCAGCAGTTACAAGACAGGGGTTGGTGGCTACACCTTC; cdr3_aa: CASSYKTGVGGYTF
d_call: NA; clone_size: NA; j_call: TRBJ2-7; v_call: TRBV21-1; cdr3_nt: TGTGCCAGCATGGGGGCGGGGGTCTTCTACGAGCAGTACTTC; cdr3_aa: CASMGAGVFYEQYF